The text below deals with one T cell receptor beta chain. Its antigen remains unknown. This sample is drawn from a study of early T cells in non-severe SARS-CoV-2 infection. Study-wide context: Chains were unpaired, as sequencing was done on bulk RNA from unsorted whole blood.

Findings and limits, study-wide: Anti-spike CD8 responses were favored by VDJdb matching, which missed private and CD4 specificities.

Unique molecular identifiers were added to individual cDNA molecules. TCRdb used MiXCR to reprocess the 5' RACE reads, holding one entry per CDR3 protein. The table shows approximately 90,000 distinct CDR3 sequences, with approximately 15% occurring only once. The sequencing here drew on whole blood, taken at baseline. The source of this sequence is an adult who was a healthcare worker with PCR-confirmed SARS-CoV-2 infection or an uninfected control (not recorded which).

The CDR3 loop is CSAPLGGTGKTEAFF. The CDR3, as DNA: TGCAGTGCCCCCCTCGGCGGGACAGGGAAGACTGAAGCTTTCTTT. The V and J genes are TRBV20-1 and TRBJ1-1; 9 nucleotides match TRBD1. From germline, CDR1 is DFQATT and CDR2 SNEGSKA (reference sequence). This CDR3 has 15 amino acids. J was trimmed by 5 bases and V by 6 bases; bases with no gene match: 13.